The entry below describes one TCR beta chain. These data come from a study of blood T cell repertoires in COVID-19. As for the study in general: The samples span acute and convalescent COVID-19 from the United States, Italy and Spain. From T cells, B-cell-depleted T cells, or PBMCs came the material, which was cDNA or gDNA.

This CDR3 is 17 amino acids long. Germline trimming cut 3 bases from V and 4 bases from J; bases unmatched to any gene: 5. Germline loops: CDR1 MGHRA, CDR2 YSYEKL. In the authors' methods: For nucleated cells, counts were estimated from reference gene primer amplification. Method: immunoSEQ multiplex PCR; TCRdb's copy keeps in-frame clones and lacks some. V, J and clone size derive from that table, while D and trimming were established from the DNA sequence. The profile covers about 260,000 clones, with 87% appearing a single time and around 1.5% taken by the ten largest. Sequencing input: peripheral blood. The sequence came from a woman aged 40-49 years who had recovered from COVID-19. The gene calls are TRBV4-1 and TRBJ2-1; the match to TRBD2 covers 14 bases. CDR3: CASSHGTSGGVYNEQFF. CDR3 bases: TGCGCCAGCAGCCATGGGACTAGCGGGGGCGTATACAATGAGCAGTTCTTC.